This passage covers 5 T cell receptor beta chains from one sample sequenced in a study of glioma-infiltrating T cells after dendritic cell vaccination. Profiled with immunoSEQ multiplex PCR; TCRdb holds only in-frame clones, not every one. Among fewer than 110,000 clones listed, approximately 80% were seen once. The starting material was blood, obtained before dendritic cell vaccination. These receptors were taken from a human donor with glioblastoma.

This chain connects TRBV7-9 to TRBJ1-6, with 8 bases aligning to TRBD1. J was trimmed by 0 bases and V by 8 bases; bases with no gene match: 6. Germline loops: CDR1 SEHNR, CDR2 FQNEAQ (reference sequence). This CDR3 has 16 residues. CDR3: CASGGQDYSYNSPLHF. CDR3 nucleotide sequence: TGTGCCAGCGGGGGACAGGACTACTCCTATAATTCACCCCTCCACTTT.

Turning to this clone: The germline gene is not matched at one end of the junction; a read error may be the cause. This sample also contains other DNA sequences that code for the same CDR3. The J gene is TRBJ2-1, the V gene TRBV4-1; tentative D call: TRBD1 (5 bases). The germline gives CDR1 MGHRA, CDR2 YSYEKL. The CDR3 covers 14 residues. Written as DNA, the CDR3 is TGCGCCAGCAGCCAAGTCATAGGGGCGAATGAACAGTTCTTC. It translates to CASSQVIGANEQFF.

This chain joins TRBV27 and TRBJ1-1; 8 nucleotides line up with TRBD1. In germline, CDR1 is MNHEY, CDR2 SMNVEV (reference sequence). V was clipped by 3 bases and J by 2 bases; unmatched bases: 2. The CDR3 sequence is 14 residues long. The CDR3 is CASSFSGGNTEAFF. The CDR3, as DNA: TGTGCCAGCAGTTTTTCAGGGGGCAACACTGAAGCTTTCTTT.

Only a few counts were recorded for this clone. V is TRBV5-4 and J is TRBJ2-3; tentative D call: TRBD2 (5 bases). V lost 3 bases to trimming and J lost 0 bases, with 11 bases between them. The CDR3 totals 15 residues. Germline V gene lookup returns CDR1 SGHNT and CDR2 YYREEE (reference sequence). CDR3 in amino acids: CASSSPQRSTDTQYF. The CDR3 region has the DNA TGTGCCAGCAGCTCGCCCCAGCGGAGCACAGATACGCAGTATTTT.

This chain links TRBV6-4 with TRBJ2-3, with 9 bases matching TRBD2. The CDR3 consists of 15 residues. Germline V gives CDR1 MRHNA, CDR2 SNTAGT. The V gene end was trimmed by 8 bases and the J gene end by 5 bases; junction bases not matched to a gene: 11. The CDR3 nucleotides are TGTGCCAGCGCAAGTCGCGGGGGGGCCCGAGATACGCAGTATTTT. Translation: CASASRGGARDTQYF.